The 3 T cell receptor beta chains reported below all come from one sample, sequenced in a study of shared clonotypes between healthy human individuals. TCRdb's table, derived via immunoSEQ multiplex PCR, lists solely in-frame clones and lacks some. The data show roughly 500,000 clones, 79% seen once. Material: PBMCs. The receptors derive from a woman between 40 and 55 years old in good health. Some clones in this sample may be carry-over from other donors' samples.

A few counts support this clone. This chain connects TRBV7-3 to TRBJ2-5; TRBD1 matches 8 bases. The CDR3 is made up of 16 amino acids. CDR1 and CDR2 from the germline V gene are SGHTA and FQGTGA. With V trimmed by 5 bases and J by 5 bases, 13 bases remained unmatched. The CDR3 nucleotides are TGTGCCAGCAGCCGAGGTCGGACAGGGAGCCAGGAGACCCAGTACTTC. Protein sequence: CASSRGRTGSQETQYF.

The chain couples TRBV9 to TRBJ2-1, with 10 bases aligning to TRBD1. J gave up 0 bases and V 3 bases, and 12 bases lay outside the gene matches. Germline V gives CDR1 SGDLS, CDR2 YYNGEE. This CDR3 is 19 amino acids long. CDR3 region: CASSARDRGGGSSYNEQFF. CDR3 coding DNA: TGTGCCAGCAGCGCCCGGGACAGGGGAGGCGGGAGCTCCTACAATGAGCAGTTCTTC.

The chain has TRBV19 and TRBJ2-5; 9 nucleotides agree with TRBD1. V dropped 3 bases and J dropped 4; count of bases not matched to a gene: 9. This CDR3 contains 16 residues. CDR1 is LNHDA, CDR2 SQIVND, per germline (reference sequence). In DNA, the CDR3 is TGTGCCAGTAGTATGACCCTGACAGGGGGTGGAGAGACCCAGTACTTC. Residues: CASSMTLTGGGETQYF.